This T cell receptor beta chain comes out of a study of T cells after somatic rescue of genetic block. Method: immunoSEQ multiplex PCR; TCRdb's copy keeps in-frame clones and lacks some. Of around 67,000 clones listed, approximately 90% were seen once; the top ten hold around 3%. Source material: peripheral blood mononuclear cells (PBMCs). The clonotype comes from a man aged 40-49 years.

The CDR3 sequence is CASSNRDMEAKTQYF. The CDR3 DNA reads as TGTGCCAGCAGCAACCGGGACATGGAGGCAAAGACCCAGTACTTC. J is TRBJ2-5 and V is TRBV4-2, with D possibly matching TRBD1 (6 bases). Germline CDR1 is LGHNA and CDR2 is YNFKEQ. This CDR3 has 15 residues. With 5 bases removed from V and 6 bases from J, the gap between germline ends came to 19 bases.